The 15 T cell receptor beta chains listed next were all sequenced from one sample in a study of T cell repertoires in cytomegalovirus infection. One entry per CDR3 protein, called by TCRdb with MiXCR from the reads. Seen here are approximately 990,000 distinct CDR3 sequences, roughly 30% observed once, and the top ten hold around an eighth. Antigens of these TCRs are unknown. This material consisted of cultured CD8+ T cells from PBMCs, taken from culture after CMV antigen stimulation. These receptors all stem from a human donor in good health (CMV status not recorded). Some clones in this sample may be carry-over from other donors' samples.

This chain connects TRBV12-3 or TRBV12-4 to TRBJ2-6, with a weak D call TRBD1 (5 bases). The germline V and J ends were trimmed by 1 base and 4 bases, with 11 bases remaining between them. The CDR3 sequence is 16 residues long. The DNA of the CDR3 is TGTGCCAGCAGTTTAGTGGACACTCCCGGGGCCAACGTCCTGACTTTC. Translating gives CASSLVDTPGANVLTF.

The chain carries TRBV20-1 and TRBJ2-5, with TRBD2 matching over 7 bases. The CDR3 totals 16 residues. The J segment lost 2 bases and the V segment lost 4 bases, leaving 13 bases of the junction unmatched. Germline V gene lookup returns CDR1 DFQATT and CDR2 SNEGSKA (reference sequence). The CDR3 loop reads CSANGGGSGRQETQYF. The CDR3 nucleotides read TGCAGTGCTAATGGGGGGGGATCTGGTCGACAAGAGACCCAGTACTTC.

This clonotype was seen more than once but under ten times. The chain links TRBV11-2 to TRBJ1-1; 8 bases match TRBD1. This CDR3 contains 15 residues. Germline assignment: CDR1 SGHAT and CDR2 FQNNGV. Germline trimming cut 4 bases from V and 0 bases from J; bases unmatched to any gene: 4. The CDR3 nucleotides are TGTGCCAGCAGCTCTTGGACAGGGATGAACACTGAAGCTTTCTTT. Translated: CASSSWTGMNTEAFF.

The table lists this clonotype with many counts. Written as DNA, the CDR3 is TGTGCCAGCAGCTTAGCGGGGGGGGCCGGCTACGAGCAGTACGTC. This codes for CASSLAGGAGYEQYV. This sequence joins TRBV7-2 and TRBJ2-7, with D perhaps TRBD2 (7 bases). Trimming shortened V by 0 bases and J by 3 bases, and 12 bases separated the two germline ends. CDR3 length: 15 residues. The germline gives CDR1 SGHTA, CDR2 FQGNSA.

This clonotype has a handful of counts. The chain recombines TRBV7-6 with TRBJ2-3, with D perhaps matching TRBD1 (6 bases). Germline V gene lookup returns CDR1 SGHVS and CDR2 FNYEAQ. The CDR3 totals 14 residues. The ends were cut back, 11 bases at V and 1 base at J, with 16 bases in the middle. The CDR3 DNA reads TGTGCCCCAGGGGAGCCGGTGGGCACAGATACGCAGTATTTT. This translates into CAPGEPVGTDTQYF.

This clonotype was counted ten times or more. This rearrangement joins TRBV9 to TRBJ2-3; D possibly corresponds to TRBD1 (6 bases). The CDR3 has 16 residues. V was shortened by 4 bases and J by 2 bases, with 17 bases between the two germline ends. Germline-derived CDR1 and CDR2 are SGDLS and YYNGEE. The CDR3 bases are TGTGCCAGCAGCCCTATTGGACAGCCTAACACAGATACGCAGTATTTT. Its translation: CASSPIGQPNTDTQYF.

The chain's CDR3 is CASSLFESGGYEQYF. For the CDR3, the DNA is TGCGCCAGCAGCTTGTTCGAGTCCGGAGGGTACGAGCAGTACTTC. The gene calls are TRBV5-1 and TRBJ2-7; a weak D match, TRBD2 (6 bases). The CDR3 runs 15 residues. Deletions cut 1 base from V and 4 bases from J, with 15 bases between. Germline V gene data show CDR1 as SGHRS and CDR2 as YFSETQ. The whole variable domain, remainder taken from reference TRBV5-1 and TRBJ2-7, is KAGVTQTPRYLIKTRGQQVTLSCSPISGHRSVSWYQQTPGQGLQFLFEYFSETQRNKGNFPGRFSGRQFSNSRSEMNVSTLELGDSALYLCASSLFESGGYEQYFGPGTRLTVT.

This clonotype has a count of ten or more. The chain employs TRBV7-8 and TRBJ2-7, with TRBD1 as a possible D gene (5 bases). Germline V gene sequence: CDR1 SGHVS, CDR2 FQNEAQ. This CDR3 spans 15 amino acids. V lost 0 bases and J 3 bases, leaving 12 bases between the germline ends. The CDR3 DNA reads as TGTGCCAGCAGCTTAGCGAGTGACAGACACTACGAGCAGTACGTC. Its protein product is CASSLASDRHYEQYV.

The J gene is TRBJ2-3, the V gene TRBV5-1, with D uncertain. V was cut by 7 bases and J by 1 base, with 19 bases left in between. Germline-derived CDR1 and CDR2 are SGHRS and YFSETQ. There are 16 residues in the CDR3. CDR3 in DNA: TGCGCCAGCCTCCGCACCGGGTCCTGGGGCACAGATACGCAGTATTTT. This sequence encodes CASLRTGSWGTDTQYF.

This clonotype was counted only a few times. The V and J genes are TRBV4-1 and TRBJ2-6; D remains unclear. The CDR3 covers 16 residues. CDR1 MGHRA and CDR2 YSYEKL come from the germline V gene. V was pared by 0 bases and J by 2 bases, with 8 bases between. The CDR3 reads CASSQDPSPGANVLTF. In nucleotides, the CDR3 is TGCGCCAGCAGCCAAGACCCCAGCCCTGGGGCCAACGTCCTGACTTTC.

The chain recombines TRBV19 with TRBJ2-2; 8 bases line up with TRBD2. Unmatched junction bases numbered 10, after V lost 11 bases and J lost 2 bases. Germline V gives CDR1 LNHDA, CDR2 SQIVND (reference sequence). The CDR3 is 15 amino acids. Written as DNA, the CDR3 is TGTGCCTCCAGCGAGCGGGGGTCAAACACCGGGGAGCTGTTTTTT. Translated: CASSERGSNTGELFF.

This sequence joins TRBV7-2 and TRBJ2-7; tentative D call: TRBD2 (6 bases). From germline, CDR1 is SGHTA and CDR2 FQGNSA. CDR3 length equals 13 residues. Trimming shortened V by 3 bases and J by 7 bases, and 13 bases separated the two germline ends. This CDR3 is CASSFWVGREQYF. CDR3 nucleotide sequence: TGTGCCAGCAGCTTCTGGGTAGGGAGGGAGCAGTACTTC.

This clonotype was seen more than once but under ten times. The chain has TRBV7-6 and TRBJ1-6, with TRBD1 identical over 9 bases. Per germline, CDR1 SGHVS and CDR2 FNYEAQ. After removal of 6 bases from V and 12 bases from J, the junction contained 15 bases not matched to a gene. The CDR3 is 16 amino acids. The CDR3 DNA reads TGTGCCAGCAGTTCCCGGGACAGGGACCATGGGGGACCCCTCCACTTT. It is translated as CASSSRDRDHGGPLHF.

This clonotype was seen only a few times. The chain couples TRBV19 to TRBJ1-1; 7 positions match TRBD1. This CDR3 has 17 residues. The germline CDR1 and CDR2 sequences are LNHDA and SQIVND (reference sequence). The J segment lost 3 bases and the V segment lost 1 base, leaving 11 bases of the junction unmatched. The DNA for the CDR3 is TGTGCCAGTAGTATAGGCCGGGACAGTTTTTTGCACACTGAAGCTTTCTTT. It encodes CASSIGRDSFLHTEAFF.

This clonotype has a single count. The V and J genes are TRBV14 and TRBJ1-2, with 7 positions matching TRBD1. V dropped 4 bases and J dropped 6; count of bases not matched to a gene: 17. Germline lookup yields CDR1 SGHDN and CDR2 FVKESK. The CDR3 runs 17 residues. CDR3 DNA sequence: TGTGCCAGCAGCCTCCGCGGGACAGCCCCCAGGGAGGATGGCTACACCTTC. Its translation is CASSLRGTAPREDGYTF.